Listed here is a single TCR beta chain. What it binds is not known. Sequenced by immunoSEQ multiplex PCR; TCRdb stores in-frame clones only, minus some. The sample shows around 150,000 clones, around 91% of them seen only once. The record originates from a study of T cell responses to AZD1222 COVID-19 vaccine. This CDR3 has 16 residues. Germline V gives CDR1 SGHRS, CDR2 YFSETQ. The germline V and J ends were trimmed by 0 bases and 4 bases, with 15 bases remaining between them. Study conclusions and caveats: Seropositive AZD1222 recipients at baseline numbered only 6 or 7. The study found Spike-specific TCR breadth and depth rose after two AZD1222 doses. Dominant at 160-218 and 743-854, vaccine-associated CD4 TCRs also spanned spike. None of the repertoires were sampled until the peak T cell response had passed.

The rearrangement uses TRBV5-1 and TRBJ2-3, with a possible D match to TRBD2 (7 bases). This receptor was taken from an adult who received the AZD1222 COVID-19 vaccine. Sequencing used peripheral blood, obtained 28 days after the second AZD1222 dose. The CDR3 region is CASSLVVGGPADTQYF. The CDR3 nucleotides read TGCGCCAGCAGCTTGGTGGTGGGGGGGCCCGCAGATACGCAGTATTTT.